This T cell receptor beta chain emerged from a study of cytomegalovirus exposure and HLA in healthy donors. Study conclusions and caveats: More clonal expansion characterized HLA-associated TCR beta chains than equally common others in a later analysis.

On this clone itself: Its antigen is unidentified.

Germline values: CDR1 ENHRY, CDR2 SYGVKD. The CDR3 contains 15 residues. J was trimmed by 2 bases and V by 1 base; bases with no gene match: 3. Primers for the PCR totalled 60 Vbeta and 13 Jbeta. The protocol was immunoSEQ multiplex PCR, while the TCRdb copy is restricted to in-frame clones and leaves out a portion. The sample shows around 230,000 clones, 70% to 90% of them seen only once. What was sequenced was PBMCs. This clonotype was sampled from a girl under 10 years old in good health and CMV-seronegative. V usage is TRBV10-3 and J usage is TRBJ2-7; 9 bases map to TRBD2. The CDR3 DNA is TGTGCCATCAGTGAGTTCGGACTAGCGCCCTACGAGCAGTACTTC. It specifies CAISEFGLAPYEQYF.